This T cell receptor beta chain was recorded in a study of identical twins. V was pared by 5 bases and J by 5 bases, with 9 bases between. CDR1 is SGHTA, CDR2 FQGNSA, per germline. The CDR3 length is 12 residues. TCRdb recomputed calls from the 5' RACE reads with MiXCR, one row per CDR3 protein. The sample yields a few hundred thousand distinct CDR3 sequences, roughly 20% seen once. This clonotype has ten or more counts. The sample was naive T cells sorted from blood. This receptor was identified in a man over 45 in good health. The chain joins TRBV7-2 to TRBJ2-5; D remains unclear. The CDR3: CASSPQLETQYF. CDR3 bases: TGTGCCAGCAGCCCACAACTGGAGACCCAGTACTTC.